This note documents a single T cell receptor (beta chain) sequence. In its sample, this clonotype was seen a few times. No antigen is known for it. Base qualities were left out, and no much larger clone turns up one base away. CDR1 and CDR2 are read off the germline V gene (reference sequence) as DFQATT and SNEGSKA. From V the trimming removes 6 bases and from J it removes 1 base, while the gene matches leave 4 bases of the junction unaccounted for. The CDR3 numbers 13 residues from cysteine through phenylalanine. CDR3 DNA only is kept here, 39 bases in frame from base 1. This entry comes from a study of T-cell memory formation after mild COVID-19 (dated by TCRdb to the early 2020s). Broadly, across the study: TCR sequence clusters from the two donors were found to be largely donor specific. The cohort comprised two young, previously healthy adult volunteers, one female and one male. In a couple of donors, T-cell clones that expanded and contracted after mild COVID-19 were followed by sequencing TCRalpha and TCRbeta repertoires longitudinally. The investigation overall reported the following: Only two mild cases were covered by the study, and larger cohorts that include severe cases with pre-infection samples were considered necessary. Contracting CD4+ clones turned up mainly in the CM and EM memory subsets, whereas EMRA was where CD8+ clones were enriched. The detection of some responding clones in pre-infection memory suggests that pre-existing cross-reactive memory T cells joined the SARS-CoV-2 response. SARS-CoV-2 specificity of the second-wave clones peaking on day 37 was not confirmed. From day 15 to 85, contracting clones showed balanced CD4/CD8 phenotypes, whereas a second wave of clones that expanded from day 15 to 37 leaned towards CD4+.

The instrument given in TCRdb is Illumina NovaSeq 6000. Using 5'RACE with constant-segment primers, TCRalpha and TCRbeta cDNA libraries were constructed, with sample barcodes and unique molecular identifiers added in the process. RNA was extracted from every sample with Trizol reagent. Library amplification was performed in two PCR steps, and a second sample barcode and Illumina TruSeq adapters were introduced in the second step. Sequencing of libraries was performed on an Illumina NovaSeq with 2 x 150 bp paired-end reads. The original pipeline was this. With migec v1.2.7, reads were demultiplexed and then collapsed into UMI-guided consensus sequences. With mixcr v2.1.11, UMI consensuses were aligned to TRA and TRB V and J templates and assembled into clonotypes. A clonotype was counted as expanded or contracted only when both edgeR and NoisET called the clonotype significant, with the noise models trained on biological replicates. For edgeR calls, a false discovery rate-adjusted p below 0.01 and a log2 fold-change threshold of 1 were applied. As an exploratory analysis of dynamics, PCA with hierarchical clustering was applied to max-normalized trajectories of the 1000 most abundant clonotypes. Separately sequenced CD4+ and CD8+ repertoires were used to assign a CD4 or CD8 phenotype to each responding clone. Starting from the raw public reads, TCRdb applied fastp trimming at Q25, assembled clones with MiXCR and retained in-frame beta chains. Each entry merges the rows of one CDR3 protein and shows their most common DNA and genes. These V and J calls rely on TCRdb rather than the paper's analysis. The table for this sample lists under 700,000 distinct CDR3 sequences; roughly 22% of them were counted only once. Jointly, the top ten make up approximately 13% of the sample.

Ficoll-Paque density gradient centrifugation was used to isolate PBMCs. The sample comprised PBMCs or a T cell subset sorted from them (not recorded which). The clonotype was recovered from an adult woman who had mild COVID-19 (a few samples of this study predate the infection). The sample titles of this study are shuffled in the database, so cell type and time point are left out; the donor was told from shared clones. The chain uses TRBV20-1 and TRBJ2-7; 9 junctional bases match TRBD1. The DNA sequence reads TGCAGTGCAAGGACAGGGGATTCCTACGAGCAGTACTTC. This encodes CSARTGDSYEQYF.